A single TCR beta chain is shown here with its context. Its target is unknown. This entry comes from a study of cytomegalovirus exposure and HLA in healthy donors. Study conclusions and caveats: Most TCR sequences showed up rarely, but some public TCRs showed up in many donors. Analysis was carried out at a later point, and it linked a missense DCLRE1C variant to TCR beta V- and J-gene trimming.

Germline V CDR1 and CDR2: MNHEY, SMNVEV (reference sequence). V lost 5 bases, J lost 3 bases, and 7 bases stayed unmatched. The CDR3 runs to 15 residues. Donors counted as nominally healthy when sampled, yet unrecorded immune exposures were likely. Primers included in the PCR were 60 Vbeta and 13 Jbeta primers. Only in-frame clones appear in the TCRdb table, and some are missing; sequencing was by immunoSEQ multiplex PCR. The data contain 100,000 to 150,000 clones, 70% to 85% of them singletons. The source is a woman aged 18-29 years in good health and CMV-seropositive. Sequencing was carried out using PBMCs. The V gene is TRBV27, the J gene TRBJ1-2; 9 bases agree with TRBD1. CDR3 coding DNA: TGTGCCAGCAGTAGCCCGACAGGGGGAGACTATGGCTACACCTTC. It translates to CASSSPTGGDYGYTF.